This T cell receptor beta chain was recovered during a study of T cell responses to AZD1222 COVID-19 vaccine (dated by TCRdb to the early 2020s). In terms of the full investigation: AZD1222 recipients with second doses at about 4 weeks or about 12 weeks were pooled, because spike-specific TCR depth and breadth did not differ between schedules. Trial participants were enrolled into age subgroups of 18-55, 56-69 and 70-plus years, which contained approximately 150, 28 and 58 TCR-sequenced participants, respectively. TCR sequencing covered approximately 230 trial participants: 207 given two doses of AZD1222 and 26 given two doses of MenACWY control vaccine.

In the paper's terms, the time point label means: baseline before first vaccination. Vaccinee samples were obtained from the UK trials COV001 and COV002, which included a single-blind randomized controlled phase 2/3 trial of AZD1222 (ChAdOx1 nCoV-19) in healthy adults. For TCRbeta chain sequencing, PBMC samples from trial participants were taken at day 0 and at day 28 after the second dose. As for this clone: There is no known antigen for this receptor. Base qualities were left out, and no much larger clone turns up one base away.

The CDR3 regions of human TCRbeta chains were analyzed by immunosequencing. The paper's data handling went like this. Repertoire TCRs were matched against a reference library of SARS-CoV-2-specific TCRs generated with the MIRA antigen-specificity platform. Breadth was defined as the fraction of unique TCRs that were SARS-CoV-2-associated. Depth was defined as the fraction of total T cells that were SARS-CoV-2-associated. Each spike-specific TCR was assigned to its reactive spike region and to a CD4 or CD8 class using the MIRA data. Log10-transformed breadth and depth values were compared by one-way ANOVA with Sidak's multiple comparisons tests. The immuneACCESS repertoire file appears here via TCRdb, limited to in-frame rearrangements. These files lack a portion of the clones; in checked studies, under half of the deficit traces to unresolved V genes, and the cause of the others is not known. V, J and clone size reflect that table, while D and trimming were determined from the DNA. The sample data list some 80,000 clones, and 80% to 90% of these were observed just once. Jointly, the top ten make up around 6.7% of the sample.

V is cut back by 5 bases and J by 3 bases, with 5 bases in the junction unmatched. The CDR3, from cysteine to phenylalanine, totals 14 residues. Left in the record is the CDR3 DNA by itself, 42 bases read in frame from the first base. Reading the germline V gene (reference sequence) gives CDR1 SEHNR and CDR2 FQNEAQ. The full study reports these points: Conclusions about previously exposed vaccinees were limited because only a handful of AZD1222 recipients were SARS-CoV-2 seropositive at baseline. After two AZD1222 doses, both the breadth and the depth of spike-specific TCRs were significantly higher than at day 0 and than in MenACWY recipients. Reportedly, almost half of the unique spike-specific TCRs recognized epitopes lying outside the regions that are mutated in the B.1.351 and B.1.1.7 variants. Vaccine-associated CD4 TCRs spanned the whole spike protein, with dominant responses in regions 160-218 and 743-854. Because no day 14 peak-response samples were available, repertoires were characterized only after the peak T cell response. Most participants were white British and females outnumbered males, and the authors suggested that clonal diversity may have been underestimated. In the small 56-69-year group, the increase in depth fell short of significance, most likely because of low power.

The sequences come from peripheral blood, collected on day 0 of AZD1222 vaccination. The sequence was collected from an adult in good health. In this chain, TRBV7-9 is recombined with TRBJ1-1; 8 central bases correspond to TRBD1. The nucleotide sequence is TGTGCCAGCAGCCCTCAGGGGGCCGACACTGAAGCTTTCTTT. This gives the protein CASSPQGADTEAFF.